This T cell receptor beta chain was found in a study of OX40 agonist ivuxolimab in advanced cancers. Across the study: Aged roughly 20 to 79 with a mean of 60 years, they were roughly 83% male. Patients with prior anti-PD-1, anti-PD-L1 or anti-CTLA-4 therapy were eligible; roughly 41% had some.

Sampling of blood occurred at baseline, cycle 4 day 1, and cycle 7 day 1. Assay used: immunoSEQ multiplex PCR; TCRdb lists only in-frame clones, some missing. Of tens of thousands of clones detected, around 84% appear once; the ten largest clones hold around 1.6%. Germline-derived CDR1 and CDR2 are SGHDT and YYEEEE. CDR3 length equals 15 residues. Trimming left V 2 bases short and J 3 bases short, with 12 bases between. This rearrangement joins TRBV5-6 to TRBJ2-1, with D possibly TRBD1 on 6 matching bases. The sequences come from CD4+ or CD8+ T cells sorted from blood, collected in a trial of the OX40 agonist ivuxolimab. This TCR was sampled from an adult with an advanced solid tumor such as melanoma, head and neck, liver or kidney cancer. CDR3 protein: CASSFLGQSYNEQFF. Written as DNA, the CDR3 is TGTGCCAGCAGCTTTTTAGGACAGAGCTACAATGAGCAGTTCTTC.